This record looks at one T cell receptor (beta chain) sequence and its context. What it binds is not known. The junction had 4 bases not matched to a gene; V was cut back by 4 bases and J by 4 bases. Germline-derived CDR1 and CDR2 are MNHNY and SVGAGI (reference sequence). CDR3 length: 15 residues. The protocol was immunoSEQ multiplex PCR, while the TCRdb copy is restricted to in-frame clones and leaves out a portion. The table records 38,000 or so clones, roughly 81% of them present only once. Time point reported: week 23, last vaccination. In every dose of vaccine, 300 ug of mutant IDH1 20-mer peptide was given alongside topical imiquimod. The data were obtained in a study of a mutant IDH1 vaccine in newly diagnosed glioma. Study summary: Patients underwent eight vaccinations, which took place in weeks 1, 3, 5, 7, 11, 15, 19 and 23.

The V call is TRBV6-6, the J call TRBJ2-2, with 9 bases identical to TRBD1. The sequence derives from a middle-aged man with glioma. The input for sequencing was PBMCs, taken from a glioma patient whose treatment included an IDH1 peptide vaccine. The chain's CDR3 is CASSSDRGGTGELFF. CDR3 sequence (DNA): TGTGCCAGCAGTTCGGACAGGGGAGGCACCGGGGAGCTGTTTTTT.